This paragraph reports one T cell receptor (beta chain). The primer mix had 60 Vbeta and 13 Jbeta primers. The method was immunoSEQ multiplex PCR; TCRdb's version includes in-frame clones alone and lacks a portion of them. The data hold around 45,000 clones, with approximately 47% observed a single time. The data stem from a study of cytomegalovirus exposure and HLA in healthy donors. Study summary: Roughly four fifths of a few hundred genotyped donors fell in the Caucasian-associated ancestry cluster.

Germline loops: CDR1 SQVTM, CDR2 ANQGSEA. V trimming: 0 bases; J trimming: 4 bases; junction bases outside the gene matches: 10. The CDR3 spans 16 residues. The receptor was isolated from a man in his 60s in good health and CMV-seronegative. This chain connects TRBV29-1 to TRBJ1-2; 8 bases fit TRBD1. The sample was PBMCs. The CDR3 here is CSVEDPGGQVAYGYTF. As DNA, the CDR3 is TGCAGCGTTGAAGACCCTGGGGGACAGGTCGCCTATGGCTACACCTTC.